This T cell receptor (beta chain) is from a study of chemoradiotherapy in HPV16-positive cancers. General study points: HPV-responsive T-cell expansion during chemoradiotherapy was linked to improved recurrence-free survival in HPV16-positive patients.

This table comes from immunoSEQ multiplex PCR, and its TCRdb copy is limited to in-frame clones, with some not included. The sample carries 5,000 to 7,000 clones, more than 65% recorded once. As for this clone: Its antigen remains unidentified.

The CDR3 length is 16 residues. Trimming removed 3 bases from V and 4 bases from J; junction bases left unmatched: 9. Germline V gives CDR1 SGHTA, CDR2 FQGTGA. The clonotype originates from a human donor with HPV-associated anogenital cancer. The genes are TRBV7-3 and TRBJ1-1; 9 bases are shared with TRBD1. Sequencing used tumor tissue, obtained from a patient who underwent chemoradiotherapy. The CDR3 region has the DNA TGTGCCAGCAGCTTGACCCGGGACAGGGAGGCCACTGAAGCTTTCTTT. As protein: CASSLTRDREATEAFF.